This TCR beta chain was captured in a study of blood T cell repertoires in COVID-19. Profiling relied on immunoSEQ multiplex PCR, and the TCRdb table lists in-frame clones only, not all of them. The sample holds approximately 260,000 clones, just under 90% seen once. The V gene lost 3 bases and the J gene lost 4 bases, with 9 bases spanning the gap. Germline values: CDR1 LNHDA, CDR2 SQIVND (reference sequence). CDR3 length: 13 amino acids. Sequencing was performed on PBMCs or T cells enriched from blood (not recorded which). The chain joins TRBV19 to TRBJ1-1, with a possible D match to TRBD1 (6 bases). The sequence derives from a woman aged 60-75 years who had recovered from COVID-19. The CDR3 protein is CASSITGSTEAFF. CDR3 coding DNA: TGTGCCAGTAGTATCACAGGGAGCACTGAAGCTTTCTTT. Looking up the rest from reference TRBV19 and TRBJ1-1 gives the full variable domain: DGGITQSPKYLFRKEGQNVTLSCEQNLNHDAMYWYRQDPGQGLRLIYYSQIVNDFQKGDIAEGYSVSREKKESFPLTVTSAQKNPTAFYLCASSITGSTEAFFGQGTRLTVV.